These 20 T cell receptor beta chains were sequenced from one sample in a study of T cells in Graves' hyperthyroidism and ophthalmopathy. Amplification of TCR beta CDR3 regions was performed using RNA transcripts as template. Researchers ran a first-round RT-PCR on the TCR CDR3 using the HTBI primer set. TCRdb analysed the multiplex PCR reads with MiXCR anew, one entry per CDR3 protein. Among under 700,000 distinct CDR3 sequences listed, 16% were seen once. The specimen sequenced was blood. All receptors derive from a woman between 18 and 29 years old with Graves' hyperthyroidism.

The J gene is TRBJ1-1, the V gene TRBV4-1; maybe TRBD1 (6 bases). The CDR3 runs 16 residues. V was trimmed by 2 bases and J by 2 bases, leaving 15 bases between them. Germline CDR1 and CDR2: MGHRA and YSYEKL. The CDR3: CASSQPTSGDNTEAFF. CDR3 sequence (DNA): TGCGCCAGCAGCCAACCGACCTCAGGGGATAACACTGAAGCTTTCTTT.

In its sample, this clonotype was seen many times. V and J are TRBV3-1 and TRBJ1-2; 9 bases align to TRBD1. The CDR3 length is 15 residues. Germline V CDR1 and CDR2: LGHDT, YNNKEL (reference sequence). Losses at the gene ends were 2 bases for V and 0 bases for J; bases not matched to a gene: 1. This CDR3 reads CASSQWDRANYGYTF. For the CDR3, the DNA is TGTGCCAGCAGCCAATGGGACAGGGCTAACTATGGCTACACCTTC.

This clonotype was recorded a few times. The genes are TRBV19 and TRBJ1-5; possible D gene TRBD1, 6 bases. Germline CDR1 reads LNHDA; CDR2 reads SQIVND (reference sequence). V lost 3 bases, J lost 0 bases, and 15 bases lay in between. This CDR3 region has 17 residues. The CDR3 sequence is CASSIPTGFSSNQPQHF. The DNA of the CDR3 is TGTGCCAGTAGTATCCCTACAGGGTTTAGTAGCAATCAGCCCCAGCATTTT.

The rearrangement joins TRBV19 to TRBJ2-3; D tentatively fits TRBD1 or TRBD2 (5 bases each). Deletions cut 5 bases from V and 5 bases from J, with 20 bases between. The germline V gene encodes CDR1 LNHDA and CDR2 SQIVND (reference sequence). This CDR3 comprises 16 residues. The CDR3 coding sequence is TGTGCCAGTAGTGACTACAAGGGACGGAACGGAGATACGCAGTATTTT. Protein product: CASSDYKGRNGDTQYF. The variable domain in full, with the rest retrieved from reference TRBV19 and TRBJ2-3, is DGGITQSPKYLFRKEGQNVTLSCEQNLNHDAMYWYRQDPGQGLRLIYYSQIVNDFQKGDIAEGYSVSREKKESFPLTVTSAQKNPTAFYLCASSDYKGRNGDTQYFGPGTRLTVL.

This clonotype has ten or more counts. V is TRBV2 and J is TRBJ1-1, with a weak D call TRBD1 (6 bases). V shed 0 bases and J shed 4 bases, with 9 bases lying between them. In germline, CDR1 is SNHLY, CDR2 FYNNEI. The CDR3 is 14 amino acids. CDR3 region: CASSEARGVTEAFF. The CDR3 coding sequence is TGTGCCAGCAGTGAAGCCAGGGGAGTCACTGAAGCTTTCTTT.

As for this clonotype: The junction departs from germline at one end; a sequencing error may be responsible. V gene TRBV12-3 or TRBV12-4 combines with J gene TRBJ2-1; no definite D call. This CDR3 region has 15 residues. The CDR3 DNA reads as TGTGCCAGCAGTTTAAAGGGCCCTACCTACGATGAGCAGTTCTTC. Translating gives CASSLKGPTYDEQFF.

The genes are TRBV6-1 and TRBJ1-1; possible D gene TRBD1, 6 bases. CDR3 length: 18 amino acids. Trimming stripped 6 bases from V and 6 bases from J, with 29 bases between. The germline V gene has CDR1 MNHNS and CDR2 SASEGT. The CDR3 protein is CASRPPPRQDSFGSEAFF. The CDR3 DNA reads TGTGCCAGCAGGCCGCCCCCTCGACAGGATTCTTTTGGTTCTGAAGCTTTCTTT.

Here the CDR3 reads CAISDLGHQTTEAFF. Here the CDR3 DNA reads TGTGCCATCAGTGATTTGGGACACCAAACCACTGAAGCTTTCTTT. The chain is built from TRBV10-3 and TRBJ1-1, with D maybe TRBD1 (6 bases). The CDR3 has 15 amino acids. Trimming left V 3 bases short and J 4 bases short, with 15 bases between. Germline lookup yields CDR1 ENHRY and CDR2 SYGVKD.

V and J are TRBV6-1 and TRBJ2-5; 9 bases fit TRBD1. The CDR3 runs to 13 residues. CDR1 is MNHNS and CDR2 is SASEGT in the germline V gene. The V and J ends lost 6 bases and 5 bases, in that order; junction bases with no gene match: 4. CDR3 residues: CASRHTGGETQYF. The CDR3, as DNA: TGTGCCAGCAGACACACAGGGGGCGAGACCCAGTACTTC.

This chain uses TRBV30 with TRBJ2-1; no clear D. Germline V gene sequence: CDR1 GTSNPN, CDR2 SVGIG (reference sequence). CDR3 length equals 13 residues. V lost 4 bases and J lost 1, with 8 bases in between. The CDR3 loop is CAWTGASYNEQFF. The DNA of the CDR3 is TGTGCCTGGACCGGCGCGTCCTACAATGAGCAGTTCTTC.

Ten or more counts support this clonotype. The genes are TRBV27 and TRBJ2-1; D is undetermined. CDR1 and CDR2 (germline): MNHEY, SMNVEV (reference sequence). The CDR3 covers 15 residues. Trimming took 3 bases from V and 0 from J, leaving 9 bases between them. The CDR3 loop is CASSFSLSSYNEQFF. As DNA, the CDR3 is TGTGCCAGCAGTTTTAGTCTTAGCTCCTACAATGAGCAGTTCTTC.

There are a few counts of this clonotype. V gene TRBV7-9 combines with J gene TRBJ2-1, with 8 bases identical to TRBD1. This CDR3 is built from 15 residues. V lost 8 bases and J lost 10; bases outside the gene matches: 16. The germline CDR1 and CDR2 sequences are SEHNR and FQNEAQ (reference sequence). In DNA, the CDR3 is TGTGCCAGCCTCGAAAGGACAGGGACGTCCAGGGAGCAGTTCTTC. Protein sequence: CASLERTGTSREQFF.

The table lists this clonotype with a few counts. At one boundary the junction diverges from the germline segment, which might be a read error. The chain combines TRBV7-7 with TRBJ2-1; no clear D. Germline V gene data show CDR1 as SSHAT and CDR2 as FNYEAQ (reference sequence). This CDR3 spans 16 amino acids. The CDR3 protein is CASSLGSGVIGNEQFF. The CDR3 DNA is TGTGCTAGCAGCTTAGGAAGTGGGGTCATCGGCAATGAGCAGTTCTTC.

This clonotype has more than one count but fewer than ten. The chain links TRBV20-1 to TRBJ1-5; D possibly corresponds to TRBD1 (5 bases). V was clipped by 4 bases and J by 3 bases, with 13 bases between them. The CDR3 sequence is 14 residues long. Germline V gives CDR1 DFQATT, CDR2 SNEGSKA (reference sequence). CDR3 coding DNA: TGCAGTGCTATCCAGTGGGGGTCCAATCAGCCCCAGCATTTT. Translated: CSAIQWGSNQPQHF.

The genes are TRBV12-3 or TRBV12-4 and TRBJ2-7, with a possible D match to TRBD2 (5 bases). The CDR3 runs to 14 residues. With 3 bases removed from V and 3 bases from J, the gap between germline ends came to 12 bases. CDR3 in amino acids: CASSLGSYLYEQYF. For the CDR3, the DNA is TGTGCCAGCAGTTTGGGGAGCTATCTCTACGAGCAGTACTTC.

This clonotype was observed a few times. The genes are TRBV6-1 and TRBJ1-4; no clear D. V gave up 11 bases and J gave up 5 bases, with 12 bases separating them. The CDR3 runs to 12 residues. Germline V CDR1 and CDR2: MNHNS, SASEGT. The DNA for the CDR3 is TGTGCCGCGCGGACCGTAAATGAAAAACTGTTTTTT. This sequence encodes CAARTVNEKLFF.

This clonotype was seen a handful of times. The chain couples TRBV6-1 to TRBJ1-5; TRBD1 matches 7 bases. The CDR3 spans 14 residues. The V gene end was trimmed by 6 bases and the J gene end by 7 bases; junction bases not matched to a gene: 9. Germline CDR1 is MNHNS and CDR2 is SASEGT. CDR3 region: CASRLRQGQQPQHF. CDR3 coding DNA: TGTGCCAGCAGACTTCGACAGGGCCAGCAGCCCCAGCATTTT.

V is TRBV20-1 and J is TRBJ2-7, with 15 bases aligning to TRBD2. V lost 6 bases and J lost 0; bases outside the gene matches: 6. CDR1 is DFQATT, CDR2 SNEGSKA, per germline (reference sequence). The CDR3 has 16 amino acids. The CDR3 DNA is TGCAGTGCCGGGGGGACTAGCGGGAGGTCCTCCTACGAGCAGTACTTC. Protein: CSAGGTSGRSSYEQYF.

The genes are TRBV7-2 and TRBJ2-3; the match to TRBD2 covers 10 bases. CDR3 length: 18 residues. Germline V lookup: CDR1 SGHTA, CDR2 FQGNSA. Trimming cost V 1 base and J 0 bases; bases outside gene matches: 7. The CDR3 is CASSLVILAGKSTDTQYF. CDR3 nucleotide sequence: TGTGCCAGCAGCTTAGTTATACTAGCGGGGAAGAGCACAGATACGCAGTATTTT.

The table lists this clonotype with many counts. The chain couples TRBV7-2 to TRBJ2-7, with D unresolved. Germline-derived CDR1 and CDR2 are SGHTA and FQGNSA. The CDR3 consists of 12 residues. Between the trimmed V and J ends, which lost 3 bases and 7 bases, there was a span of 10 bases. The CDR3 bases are TGTGCCAGCAGCTTTAGCCGTTTAGAGCAGTACTTC. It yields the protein CASSFSRLEQYF. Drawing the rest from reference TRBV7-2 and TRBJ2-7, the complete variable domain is GAGVSQSPSNKVTEKGKDVELRCDPISGHTALYWYRQSLGQGLEFLIYFQGNSAPDKSGLPSDRFSAERTGGSVSTLTIQRTQQEDSAVYLCASSFSRLEQYFGPGTRLTVT.